This T cell receptor (beta chain) was sequenced during a study of neurological immune-mediated disorders. The study, taken as a whole, reports: The level of TCR clonal expansion was highest in patients with HTLV-1-associated myelopathy and lowest in multiple sclerosis, where it fell below the level seen in healthy controls.

The germline V gene has CDR1 SGHTA and CDR2 FQGTGA. Trimming shortened V by 2 bases and J by 2 bases, and 10 bases separated the two germline ends. The CDR3 extends over 15 amino acids. This clonotype was seen repeatedly, ten times or more. Its antigen remains unidentified. Time point reported: technical triplicate 2. The sorted libraries were prepared using about 1 million CD4+ or CD8+ T cells that had themselves been sorted. The cDNA was synthesized by means of template-switch 5'RACE, which was carried out with 10-nucleotide random UMIs. TCRdb recomputed calls from the 5' RACE reads with MiXCR, one row per CDR3 protein. The sample has 30,000 or so distinct CDR3 sequences, 10% to 15% seen once; the top ten hold 5.2%.

The receptor comes from a female donor with HTLV-1-associated myelopathy (HAM/TSP). Sequencing input: CD4+ T cells from blood. J is TRBJ2-1 and V is TRBV7-3; D may be TRBD2 (5 bases). CDR3 nucleotide sequence: TGTGCCAGCAGCTTAGAACCGGGAACCTACAATGAGCAGTTCTTC. Translation gives CASSLEPGTYNEQFF.